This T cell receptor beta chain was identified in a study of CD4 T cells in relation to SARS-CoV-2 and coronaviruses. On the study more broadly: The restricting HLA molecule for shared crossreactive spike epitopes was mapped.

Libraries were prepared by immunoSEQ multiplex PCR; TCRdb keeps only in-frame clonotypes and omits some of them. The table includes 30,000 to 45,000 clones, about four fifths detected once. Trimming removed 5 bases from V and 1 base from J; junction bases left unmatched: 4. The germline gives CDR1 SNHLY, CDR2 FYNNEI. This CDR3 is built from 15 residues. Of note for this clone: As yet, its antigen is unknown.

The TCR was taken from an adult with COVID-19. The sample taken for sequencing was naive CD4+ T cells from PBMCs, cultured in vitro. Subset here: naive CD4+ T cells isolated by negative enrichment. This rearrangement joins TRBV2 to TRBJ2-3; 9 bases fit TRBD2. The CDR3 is CASSLGLARTDTQYF. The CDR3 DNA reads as TGTGCCAGCAGTTTGGGACTAGCTCGCACAGATACGCAGTATTTT.